This is a list of T cell receptor beta chains from one sample in a study of blood T cells in healthy people across ages. A single record per CDR3 protein comes from TCRdb applying MiXCR to the 5' RACE reads. Among around 500,000 distinct CDR3 sequences listed, around half were seen once. Material for sequencing was blood. These receptor sequences come from an older man in good health. The CDR3 runs from the conserved cysteine through the conserved F or W. Each record gives: V gene, clone size, J gene, D gene, CDR3 protein, CDR3 DNA. The D gene is left open where the match is weak. Size is omitted from some rows. Given values are once, few, many or a class for expanded clones.

v_gene: TRBV14; abundance: -; j_gene: TRBJ1-2; d_gene: -; CDR3aa: CASSQSLFDGGYTF; CDR3nt: TGTGCCAGCAGCCAGTCTCTCTTTGATGGTGGCTACACCTTC
v_gene: TRBV20-1; abundance: -; j_gene: TRBJ1-3; d_gene: TRBD1; CDR3aa: CSARGDRGSGNTIYF; CDR3nt: TGCAGTGCCCGAGGGGACAGGGGGTCTGGAAACACCATATATTTT
v_gene: TRBV25-1; abundance: few; j_gene: TRBJ2-3; d_gene: TRBD2; CDR3aa: CASSDWTGTSGTDTQYF; CDR3nt: TGTGCCAGCAGTGATTGGACCGGGACTAGCGGCACAGATACGCAGTATTTT
v_gene: TRBV28; abundance: -; j_gene: TRBJ1-5; d_gene: -; CDR3aa: CASSPQISNQPQHF; CDR3nt: TGTGCCAGCAGCCCGCAGATCTCCAATCAGCCCCAGCATTTT
v_gene: TRBV5-1; abundance: -; j_gene: TRBJ1-1; d_gene: -; CDR3aa: CASSFSTPTEAFF; CDR3nt: TGCGCCAGCAGCTTTTCAACCCCCACTGAAGCTTTCTTT
v_gene: TRBV7-2; abundance: -; j_gene: TRBJ1-1; d_gene: -; CDR3aa: CASSSGPGTEAFF; CDR3nt: TGTGCCAGCAGCTCCGGACCAGGCACTGAAGCTTTCTTT
v_gene: TRBV10-3; abundance: -; j_gene: TRBJ1-5; d_gene: TRBD1; CDR3aa: CAISETGTGGPNQPQHF; CDR3nt: TGTGCCATCAGTGAGACTGGGACAGGGGGACCCAATCAGCCCCAGCATTTT
v_gene: TRBV18; abundance: -; j_gene: TRBJ1-1; d_gene: TRBD1; CDR3aa: CASSPQGAVEAFF; CDR3nt: TGTGCCAGCTCACCGCAGGGGGCGGTTGAAGCTTTCTTT
v_gene: TRBV5-1; abundance: -; j_gene: TRBJ1-5; d_gene: TRBD1; CDR3aa: CASSSTGVDQPQHF; CDR3nt: TGCGCCAGCAGCTCGACAGGGGTCGATCAGCCCCAGCATTTT
v_gene: TRBV7-2; abundance: few; j_gene: TRBJ2-3; d_gene: TRBD2; CDR3aa: CASSFLRGDHRSSTDTQYF; CDR3nt: TGTGCCAGCAGCTTTTTACGGGGGGACCATCGTTCTAGCACAGATACGCAGTATTTT
v_gene: TRBV29-1; abundance: -; j_gene: TRBJ2-3; d_gene: -; CDR3aa: CSVLLVYTQYF; CDR3nt: TGCAGCGTGCTCCTGGTGTATACGCAGTATTTT
v_gene: TRBV12-3/TRBV12-4; abundance: -; j_gene: TRBJ1-1; d_gene: -; CDR3aa: CASSLGTLNTEAFF; CDR3nt: TGTGCCAGCAGCTTAGGGACACTGAACACTGAAGCTTTCTTT
v_gene: TRBV7-9; abundance: -; j_gene: TRBJ1-1; d_gene: -; CDR3aa: CAIFPTVNTEAFF; CDR3nt: TGTGCCATATTCCCGACAGTGAACACTGAAGCTTTCTTT
v_gene: TRBV5-1; abundance: -; j_gene: TRBJ2-3; d_gene: TRBD2; CDR3aa: CASSARTSGGAPDTQYF; CDR3nt: TGCGCCAGCAGCGCAAGAACTAGCGGGGGGGCCCCAGATACGCAGTATTTT
v_gene: TRBV12-3/TRBV12-4; abundance: -; j_gene: TRBJ1-4; d_gene: -; CDR3aa: CASSFTAGPGEKLFF; CDR3nt: TGTGCCAGCAGTTTTACGGCAGGGCCTGGTGAAAAACTGTTTTTT
v_gene: TRBV7-2; abundance: -; j_gene: TRBJ2-7; d_gene: -; CDR3aa: CASSPRDPTYEQYF; CDR3nt: TGTGCCAGCAGCCCCCGGGACCCAACCTACGAGCAGTACTTC
v_gene: TRBV7-2; abundance: few; j_gene: TRBJ1-5; d_gene: -; CDR3aa: CASSGSGGRSQPQHF; CDR3nt: TGTGCCAGCAGCGGATCGGGGGGCAGGAGTCAGCCCCAGCATTTT
v_gene: TRBV30; abundance: -; j_gene: TRBJ1-2; d_gene: -; CDR3aa: CAWSVQGIYGYTF; CDR3nt: TGTGCCTGGAGTGTGCAGGGGATATATGGCTACACCTTC
v_gene: TRBV7-2; abundance: many; j_gene: TRBJ2-7; d_gene: TRBD1; CDR3aa: CASSYRDSYEQYF; CDR3nt: TGTGCCAGCAGCTACCGGGACAGTTACGAGCAGTACTTC
v_gene: TRBV20-1; abundance: -; j_gene: TRBJ2-7; d_gene: -; CDR3aa: CSASVGGQLYEQYF; CDR3nt: TGCAGTGCTAGTGTGGGGGGTCAACTGTACGAGCAGTACTTC
v_gene: TRBV4-3; abundance: -; j_gene: TRBJ2-6; d_gene: TRBD2; CDR3aa: CASSQDSWLAGVGNSGANVLTF; CDR3nt: TGCGCCAGCAGCCAAGATTCATGGCTAGCGGGAGTAGGGAACTCTGGGGCCAACGTCCTGACTTTC
v_gene: TRBV20-1; abundance: -; j_gene: TRBJ2-1; d_gene: TRBD2; CDR3aa: CSARAFGGRAEVDYNEQFF; CDR3nt: TGCAGTGCTAGGGCCTTTGGCGGGAGGGCCGAAGTTGACTACAATGAGCAGTTCTTC
v_gene: TRBV29-1; abundance: once; j_gene: TRBJ2-7; d_gene: -; CDR3aa: CSVEDFGGVGEIQYF; CDR3nt: TGCAGCGTTGAAGATTTTGGAGGGGTCGGGGAGATCCAGTACTTC
v_gene: TRBV28; abundance: -; j_gene: TRBJ1-2; d_gene: -; CDR3aa: CASSPGGYDYTF; CDR3nt: TGTGCCAGCAGTCCTGGGGGCTATGACTACACCTTC
v_gene: TRBV7-9; abundance: many; j_gene: TRBJ1-1; d_gene: -; CDR3aa: CASSSQANTEAFF; CDR3nt: TGTGCCAGCAGTAGTCAGGCGAACACTGAAGCTTTCTTT
v_gene: TRBV6-5; abundance: -; j_gene: TRBJ2-2; d_gene: TRBD2; CDR3aa: CASSYRVAGLGTGELFF; CDR3nt: TGTGCCAGCAGTTATAGGGTAGCGGGGCTGGGCACCGGGGAGCTGTTTTTT
v_gene: TRBV5-5; abundance: -; j_gene: TRBJ2-3; d_gene: -; CDR3aa: CASRTTGTDTQYF; CDR3nt: TGTGCCAGCAGGACAACAGGCACAGATACGCAGTATTTT
v_gene: TRBV7-9; abundance: -; j_gene: TRBJ1-6; d_gene: TRBD1; CDR3aa: CASSVQGDSPLHF; CDR3nt: TGTGCCAGCAGCGTACAGGGGGATTCACCCCTCCACTTT
v_gene: TRBV6-5; abundance: many; j_gene: TRBJ2-7; d_gene: -; CDR3aa: CASSYQDGPYEQYF; CDR3nt: TGTGCCAGCAGTTACCAGGACGGACCCTACGAGCAGTACTTC
v_gene: TRBV28; abundance: few; j_gene: TRBJ2-3; d_gene: TRBD1; CDR3aa: CASSSLVGTGLPDTQYF; CDR3nt: TGTGCCAGCAGTTCACTTGTCGGGACAGGCCTCCCAGATACGCAGTATTTT
v_gene: TRBV3-1; abundance: few; j_gene: TRBJ1-2; d_gene: -; CDR3aa: CASSRPGQNYGYTF; CDR3nt: TGTGCCAGCAGCCGGCCTGGGCAAAACTATGGCTACACCTTC
v_gene: TRBV6-5; abundance: many; j_gene: TRBJ1-2; d_gene: -; CDR3aa: CASTILLRAGYTF; CDR3nt: TGTGCCAGCACCATCCTACTTCGGGCGGGCTACACCTTC
v_gene: TRBV27; abundance: -; j_gene: TRBJ1-6; d_gene: TRBD1; CDR3aa: CASSSGTGSSYNSPLHF; CDR3nt: TGTGCCAGCAGTTCCGGGACAGGGAGCTCCTATAATTCACCCCTCCACTTT
v_gene: TRBV10-1; abundance: -; j_gene: TRBJ2-3; d_gene: -; CDR3aa: CASSDPTSLSTDTQYF; CDR3nt: TGCGCCAGCAGTGATCCCACTAGCCTAAGCACAGATACGCAGTATTTT
v_gene: TRBV20-1; abundance: -; j_gene: TRBJ2-1; d_gene: -; CDR3aa: CSADSDENNEQFF; CDR3nt: TGCAGTGCTGACTCGGATGAGAACAATGAGCAGTTCTTC
v_gene: TRBV28; abundance: -; j_gene: TRBJ1-5; d_gene: -; CDR3aa: CASNTGKSVGQPQHF; CDR3nt: TGTGCCAGCAACACCGGGAAATCGGTGGGGCAGCCCCAGCATTTT
v_gene: TRBV7-3; abundance: -; j_gene: TRBJ2-5; d_gene: TRBD2; CDR3aa: CASSLLAGAQETQYF; CDR3nt: TGTGCCAGCAGCCTACTAGCGGGAGCTCAAGAGACCCAGTACTTC
v_gene: TRBV20-1; abundance: -; j_gene: TRBJ1-2; d_gene: TRBD1; CDR3aa: CSAGNRGTYGYTF; CDR3nt: TGCAGTGCTGGAAACAGGGGTACCTATGGCTACACCTTC
v_gene: TRBV4-1; abundance: many; j_gene: TRBJ2-1; d_gene: -; CDR3aa: CASSPDTGHNEQFF; CDR3nt: TGCGCCAGCAGCCCTGATACCGGGCACAATGAGCAGTTCTTC
v_gene: TRBV7-2; abundance: -; j_gene: TRBJ2-1; d_gene: TRBD2; CDR3aa: CASSPRGSAGVPPKDEQFF; CDR3nt: TGTGCCAGCAGCCCACGGGGGTCAGCGGGAGTCCCACCGAAGGATGAGCAGTTCTTC
v_gene: TRBV25-1; abundance: -; j_gene: TRBJ2-7; d_gene: -; CDR3aa: CASSEFCEQYF; CDR3nt: TGTGCCAGCAGTGAATTCTGCGAGCAGTACTTC
v_gene: TRBV27; abundance: -; j_gene: TRBJ2-3; d_gene: TRBD2; CDR3aa: CASSSAGAGTDTQYF; CDR3nt: TGTGCCAGCAGTTCAGCGGGAGCGGGCACAGATACGCAGTATTTT
v_gene: TRBV12-3/TRBV12-4; abundance: -; j_gene: TRBJ1-6; d_gene: -; CDR3aa: CASNPAGASPLHF; CDR3nt: TGTGCCAGCAACCCAGCGGGGGCTTCACCCCTCCACTTT
v_gene: TRBV15; abundance: few; j_gene: TRBJ1-1; d_gene: TRBD1; CDR3aa: CATSRQGGYAEAFF; CDR3nt: TGTGCCACCAGTCGCCAGGGGGGATATGCTGAAGCTTTCTTT
v_gene: TRBV7-9; abundance: few; j_gene: TRBJ2-7; d_gene: TRBD2; CDR3aa: CASSPMGGIYEQYF; CDR3nt: TGTGCCAGCAGCCCAATGGGGGGGATCTACGAGCAGTACTTC
v_gene: TRBV29-1; abundance: few; j_gene: TRBJ2-3; d_gene: -; CDR3aa: CSAGGLVTDTQYF; CDR3nt: TGCAGCGCCGGGGGGCTGGTGACAGATACGCAGTATTTT
v_gene: TRBV20-1; abundance: -; j_gene: TRBJ2-1; d_gene: TRBD2; CDR3aa: CSAGGTSGMADYNEQFF; CDR3nt: TGCAGTGCGGGCGGGACTAGCGGGATGGCTGACTACAATGAGCAGTTCTTC
v_gene: TRBV19; abundance: -; j_gene: TRBJ2-3; d_gene: TRBD1; CDR3aa: CASSGGQGATSTDTQYF; CDR3nt: TGTGCCAGTAGTGGGGGACAGGGGGCAACTAGCACAGATACGCAGTATTTT
v_gene: TRBV5-5; abundance: -; j_gene: TRBJ1-3; d_gene: -; CDR3aa: CASGLTGISGNTIYF; CDR3nt: TGTGCCAGCGGACTTACCGGGATCTCAGGAAACACCATATATTTT
v_gene: TRBV27; abundance: -; j_gene: TRBJ1-4; d_gene: -; CDR3aa: CASSGLNEKLFF; CDR3nt: TGTGCCAGCAGCGGACTTAATGAAAAACTGTTTTTT
v_gene: TRBV10-3; abundance: -; j_gene: TRBJ2-5; d_gene: -; CDR3aa: CAISERPPGEQYF; CDR3nt: TGTGCCATCAGTGAGCGACCCCCGGGGGAGCAGTACTTC
v_gene: TRBV7-2; abundance: -; j_gene: TRBJ2-3; d_gene: -; CDR3aa: CASRSSLTGTTDTQYF; CDR3nt: TGTGCCAGCAGGTCCTCTCTGACAGGCACCACAGATACGCAGTATTTT
v_gene: TRBV19; abundance: -; j_gene: TRBJ2-1; d_gene: TRBD2; CDR3aa: CASSIDRAGGPHNEQFF; CDR3nt: TGTGCCAGTAGTATAGATCGAGCGGGAGGGCCCCACAATGAGCAGTTCTTC
v_gene: TRBV29-1; abundance: -; j_gene: TRBJ1-2; d_gene: -; CDR3aa: CSVEPDTLNRGYTF; CDR3nt: TGCAGCGTTGAACCGGACACATTAAATCGTGGCTACACCTTC
v_gene: TRBV29-1; abundance: -; j_gene: TRBJ2-4; d_gene: -; CDR3aa: CSFRGSSIQYF; CDR3nt: TGCAGCTTCCGCGGCTCGAGCATTCAGTACTTC
v_gene: TRBV10-3; abundance: -; j_gene: TRBJ2-4; d_gene: -; CDR3aa: CAFSGPGGLLAKNIQYF; CDR3nt: TGTGCCTTCAGTGGACCTGGAGGGCTTCTAGCCAAAAACATTCAGTACTTC
v_gene: TRBV3-1; abundance: many; j_gene: TRBJ2-1; d_gene: TRBD2; CDR3aa: CASSQMTSGGNEQFF; CDR3nt: TGTGCCAGCAGCCAAATGACTAGCGGGGGTAATGAGCAGTTCTTC
v_gene: TRBV28; abundance: -; j_gene: TRBJ2-4; d_gene: TRBD2; CDR3aa: CASSHSGILGNIQYF; CDR3nt: TGTGCCAGCAGCCACAGCGGGATCCTGGGAAACATTCAGTACTTC
v_gene: TRBV9; abundance: few; j_gene: TRBJ2-4; d_gene: -; CDR3aa: CASSVDGGAKNIQYF; CDR3nt: TGTGCCAGCAGCGTAGATGGTGGAGCCAAAAACATTCAGTACTTC